This T cell receptor beta chain was profiled in a study of blood T cell repertoires in COVID-19. Germline values: CDR1 SGHAT, CDR2 FQNNGV. The length of the CDR3 is 13 residues. The junction had 6 bases not matched to a gene; V was cut back by 5 bases and J by 5 bases. Original processing methods: Amplification of reference gene primers was used by the study to estimate nucleated cell counts. Sequencing used immunoSEQ multiplex PCR; TCRdb keeps in-frame clones, though not all of them. V and J calls and clone size follow that table, whereas D and trimming were derived from the DNA. The profile shows 200,000 to 250,000 clones, roughly 75% of them singletons.

Sequenced sample: peripheral blood. The chain links TRBV11-2 to TRBJ2-7; 7 bases align to TRBD1. The TCR sequence derives from a woman between 70 and 85 years old with acute or convalescent COVID-19. CDR3 amino acids: CASSPDRNNEQYF. CDR3 nucleotide sequence: TGTGCCAGCAGCCCGGACAGGAATAACGAGCAGTACTTC.